This T cell receptor (beta chain) was sequenced in a study of cytomegalovirus exposure and HLA in healthy donors. Study-wide background: Genotyping showed about 80% of a few hundred donors falling in the Caucasian-associated ancestry cluster.

The donors gave bone marrow, and they were healthy. General study results and limits: Most observed TCR sequences were rare, whereas some public TCRs were detected in many donors. Accurate predictions that matched the HLA-A and HLA-B alleles of most subjects were reportedly made from TCR beta sequences.

The PCR made use of 60 Vbeta and 13 Jbeta primers. The assay was immunoSEQ multiplex PCR, and TCRdb's table has in-frame clones only and misses some. The sample holds around 180,000 clones, approximately 80% seen once. The CDR3 is 15 amino acids. CDR1 is SGHAT and CDR2 is FQNNGV in the germline V gene. Trimming took 5 bases from V and 4 from J; bases not matched to a gene: 8. Concerning this clone: What it recognizes is unknown.

The clonotype originates from a man younger than 40 in good health and CMV-seropositive. Sequencing was carried out using PBMCs. V and J are TRBV11-2 and TRBJ2-7; the match to TRBD1 covers 10 bases. Written as DNA, the CDR3 is TGTGCCAGCAGCCCCCGGGACAGGGGTCTATACGAGCAGTACTTC. It yields the protein CASSPRDRGLYEQYF.